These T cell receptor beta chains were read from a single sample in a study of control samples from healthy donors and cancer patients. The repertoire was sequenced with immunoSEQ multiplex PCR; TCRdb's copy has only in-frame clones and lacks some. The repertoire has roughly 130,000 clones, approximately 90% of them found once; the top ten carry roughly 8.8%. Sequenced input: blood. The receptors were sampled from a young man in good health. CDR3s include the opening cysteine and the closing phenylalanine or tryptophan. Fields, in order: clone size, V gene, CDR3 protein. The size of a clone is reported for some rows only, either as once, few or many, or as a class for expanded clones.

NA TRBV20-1 CSASQGSYGYTF
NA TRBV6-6 CASSYPRGQQFF
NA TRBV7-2 CASSLQGSSYEQYF
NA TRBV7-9 CASSHGQYGYTF
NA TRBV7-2 CASSSYSNQPQHF
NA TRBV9 CASSPQTSGGEISTDTQYF
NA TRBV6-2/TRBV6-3 CASSYSNVNYGYTF
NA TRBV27 CASSLEQGASKTGELFF
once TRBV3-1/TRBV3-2 CASSQDRGFLRGDTQYF
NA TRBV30 CAWSEGGTGANVLTF
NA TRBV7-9 CASSLGFPVEAFF
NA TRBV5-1 CASSLAGFAFF
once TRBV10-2 CASSPGTIGYTF
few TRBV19 CASSIDSSGELQETQYF
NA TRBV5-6 CASSRGGINSPLHF
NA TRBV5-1 CASSHDREEQFF
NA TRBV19 CASSSQVNYGYTF
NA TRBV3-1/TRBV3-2 CASSLGTGDGQPQHF
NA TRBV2 CASSGFGGNYGYTF
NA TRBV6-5 CASQTTYRVNTEAFF
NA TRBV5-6 CASSRGTKNIQYF
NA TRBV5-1 CASSLDQGGEQFF
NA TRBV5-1 CASSLDPGLAGYTDTQYF
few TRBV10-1 CASSPSDRSEQYF
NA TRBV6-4 CASSEGSGANVLTF
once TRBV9 CASSVGLAGGRNEQFF
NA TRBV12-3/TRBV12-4 CASSSPYTQYF
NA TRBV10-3 CAISKEPNTGELFF
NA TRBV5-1 CASSLDGRSNEKLFF
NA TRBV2 CASRGDRGTYEQYF
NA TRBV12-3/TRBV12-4 CAIARDSNQPQHF
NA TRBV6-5 CASSYVQAYGYTF
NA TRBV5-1 CASSFRTGNTGELFF
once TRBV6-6 CASTNLGNTIYF
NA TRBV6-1 CASSEAWYSYYGYTF
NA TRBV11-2 CASSLVTGWNTEAFF
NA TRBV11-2 CASSFPGQRGYEQYF
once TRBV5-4 CASQRQMNTEAFF
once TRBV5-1 CASSRDRKTEAFF
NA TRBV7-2 CASSPDRVRVQETQYF
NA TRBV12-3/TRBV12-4 CASSFRGLGILFF
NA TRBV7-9 CASSYTSGGAYNEQFF
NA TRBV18 CASSPTDREENQPQHF
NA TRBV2 CASSGQGGTEAFF
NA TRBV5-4 CAGSGTSFHEQYF
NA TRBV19 CASSPLEGATNEKLFF
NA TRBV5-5 CASSLGGFRVGGYTF
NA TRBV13 CASSFTRSSYNEQFF
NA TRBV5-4 CASSLQGGRVNEQFF
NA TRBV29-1 CSVVGMEEKLFF
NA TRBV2 CASSVFRESQPQHF
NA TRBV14 CASSLRVNYGYTF
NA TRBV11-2 CASSYRGRTEAFF
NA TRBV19 CASSKTSGGSTYYEQYF